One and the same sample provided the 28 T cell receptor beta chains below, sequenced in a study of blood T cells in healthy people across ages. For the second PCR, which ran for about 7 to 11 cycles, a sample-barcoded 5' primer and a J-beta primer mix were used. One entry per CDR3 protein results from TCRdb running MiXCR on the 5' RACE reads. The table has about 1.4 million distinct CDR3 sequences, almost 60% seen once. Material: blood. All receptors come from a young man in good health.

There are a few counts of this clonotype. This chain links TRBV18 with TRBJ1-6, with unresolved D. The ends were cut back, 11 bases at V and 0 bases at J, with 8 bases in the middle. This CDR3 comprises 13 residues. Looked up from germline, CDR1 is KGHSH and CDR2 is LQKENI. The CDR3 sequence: CAGKSSYNSPLHF. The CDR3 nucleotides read TGTGCCGGCAAGAGCTCCTATAATTCACCCCTCCACTTT.

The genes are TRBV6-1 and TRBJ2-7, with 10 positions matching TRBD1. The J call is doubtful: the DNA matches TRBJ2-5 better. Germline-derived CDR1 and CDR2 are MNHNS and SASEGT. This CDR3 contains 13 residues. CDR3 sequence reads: CAGWTGGAETQYF. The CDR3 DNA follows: TGTGCCGGCTGGACAGGGGGTGCAGAGACCCAGTACTTC.

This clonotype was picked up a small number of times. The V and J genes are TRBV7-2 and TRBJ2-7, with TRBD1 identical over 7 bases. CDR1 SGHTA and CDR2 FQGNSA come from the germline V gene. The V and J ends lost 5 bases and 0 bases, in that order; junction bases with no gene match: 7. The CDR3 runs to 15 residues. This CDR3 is CASSTTGTVSYEQYF. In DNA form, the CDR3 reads TGTGCCAGCAGCACTACCGGGACAGTCTCCTACGAGCAGTACTTC.

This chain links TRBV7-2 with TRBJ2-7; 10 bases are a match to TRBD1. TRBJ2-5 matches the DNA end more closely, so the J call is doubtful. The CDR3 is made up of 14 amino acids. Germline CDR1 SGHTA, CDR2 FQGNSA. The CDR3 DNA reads TGTGCCAGCAGCTCGGGACAGGGGAAAGAGACCCAGTACTTC. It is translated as CASSSGQGKETQYF.

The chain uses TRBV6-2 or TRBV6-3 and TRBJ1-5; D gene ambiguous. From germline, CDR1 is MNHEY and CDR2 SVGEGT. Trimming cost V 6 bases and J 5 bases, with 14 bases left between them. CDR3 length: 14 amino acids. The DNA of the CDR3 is TGTGCCAGCAGCCTACCGGGAGAGGATCAGCCCCAGCATTTT. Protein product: CASSLPGEDQPQHF.

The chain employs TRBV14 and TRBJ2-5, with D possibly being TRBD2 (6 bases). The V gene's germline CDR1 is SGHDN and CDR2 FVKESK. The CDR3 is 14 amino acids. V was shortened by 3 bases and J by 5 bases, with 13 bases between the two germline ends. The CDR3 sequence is CASSQRGSWETQYF. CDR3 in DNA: TGTGCCAGCAGCCAGCGGGGTAGCTGGGAGACCCAGTACTTC.

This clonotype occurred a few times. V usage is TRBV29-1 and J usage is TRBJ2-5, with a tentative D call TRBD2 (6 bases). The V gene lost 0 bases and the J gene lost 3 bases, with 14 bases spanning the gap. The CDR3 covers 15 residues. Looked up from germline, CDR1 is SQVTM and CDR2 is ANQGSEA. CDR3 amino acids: CSVEEPSSEEETQYF. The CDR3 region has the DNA TGCAGCGTTGAAGAGCCGTCTAGCGAAGAAGAGACCCAGTACTTC.

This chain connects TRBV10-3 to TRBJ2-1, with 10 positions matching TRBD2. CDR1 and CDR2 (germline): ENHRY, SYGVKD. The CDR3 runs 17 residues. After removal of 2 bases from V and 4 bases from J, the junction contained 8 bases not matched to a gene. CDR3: CAISEALLAGTYNEQFF. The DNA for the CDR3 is TGTGCCATCAGTGAGGCCTTACTAGCGGGAACTTACAATGAGCAGTTCTTC.

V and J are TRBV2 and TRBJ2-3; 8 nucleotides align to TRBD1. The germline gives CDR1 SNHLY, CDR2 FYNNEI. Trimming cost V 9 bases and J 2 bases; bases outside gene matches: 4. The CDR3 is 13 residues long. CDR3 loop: CASVDRVTDTQYF. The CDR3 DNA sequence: TGTGCCAGTGTGGACAGGGTCACAGATACGCAGTATTTT.

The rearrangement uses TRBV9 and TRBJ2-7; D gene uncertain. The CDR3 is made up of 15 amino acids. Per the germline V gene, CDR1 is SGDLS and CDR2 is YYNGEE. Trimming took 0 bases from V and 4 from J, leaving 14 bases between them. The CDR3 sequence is CASSVDKESWYEQYF. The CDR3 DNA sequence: TGTGCCAGCAGCGTAGATAAAGAGAGTTGGTACGAGCAGTACTTC.

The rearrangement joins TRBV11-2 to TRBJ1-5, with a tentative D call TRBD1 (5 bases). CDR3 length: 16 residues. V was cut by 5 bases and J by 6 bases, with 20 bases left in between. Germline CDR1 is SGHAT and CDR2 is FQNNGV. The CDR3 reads CASSRFGTAGSQPQHF. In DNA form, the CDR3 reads TGTGCCAGCAGCCGCTTCGGGACCGCGGGATCTCAGCCCCAGCATTTT. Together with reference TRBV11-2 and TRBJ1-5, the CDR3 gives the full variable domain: EAGVAQSPRYKIIEKRQSVAFWCNPISGHATLYWYQQILGQGPKLLIQFQNNGVVDDSQLPKDRFSAERLKGVDSTLKIQPAKLEDSAVYLCASSRFGTAGSQPQHFGDGTRLSIL.

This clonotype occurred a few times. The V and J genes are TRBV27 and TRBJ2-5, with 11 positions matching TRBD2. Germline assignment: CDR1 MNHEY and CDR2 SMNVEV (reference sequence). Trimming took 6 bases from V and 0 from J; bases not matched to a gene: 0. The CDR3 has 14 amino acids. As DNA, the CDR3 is TGTGCCAGCAGGGGACTAGCGGACCAAGAGACCCAGTACTTC. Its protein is CASRGLADQETQYF.

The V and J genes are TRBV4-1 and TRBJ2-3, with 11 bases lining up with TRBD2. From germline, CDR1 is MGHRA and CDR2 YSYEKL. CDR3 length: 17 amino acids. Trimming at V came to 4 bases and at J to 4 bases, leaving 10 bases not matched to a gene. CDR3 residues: CASSRLPGTSGADTQYF. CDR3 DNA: TGCGCCAGCAGCCGACTGCCCGGGACTAGCGGTGCAGATACGCAGTATTTT.

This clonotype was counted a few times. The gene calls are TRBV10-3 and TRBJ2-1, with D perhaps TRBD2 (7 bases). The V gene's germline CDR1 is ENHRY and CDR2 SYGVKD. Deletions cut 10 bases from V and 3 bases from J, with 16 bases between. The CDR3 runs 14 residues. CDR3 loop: CATHAGGLYNEQFF. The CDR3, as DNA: TGTGCCACACATGCCGGGGGGCTCTACAATGAGCAGTTCTTC.

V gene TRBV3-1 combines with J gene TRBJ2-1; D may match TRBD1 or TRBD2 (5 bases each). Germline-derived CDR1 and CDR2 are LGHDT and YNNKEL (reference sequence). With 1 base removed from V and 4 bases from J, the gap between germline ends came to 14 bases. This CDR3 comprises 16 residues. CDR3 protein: CASSQVLGVAYNEQFF. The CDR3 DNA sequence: TGTGCCAGCAGCCAAGTCTTGGGGGTAGCTTACAATGAGCAGTTCTTC.

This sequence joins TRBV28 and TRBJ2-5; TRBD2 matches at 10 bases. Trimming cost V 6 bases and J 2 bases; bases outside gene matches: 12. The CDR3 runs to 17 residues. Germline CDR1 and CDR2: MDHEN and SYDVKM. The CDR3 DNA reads TGTGCCAGCAGCCAGCCCCCTAGCGGGGGTATTCAAGAGACCCAGTACTTC. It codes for CASSQPPSGGIQETQYF.

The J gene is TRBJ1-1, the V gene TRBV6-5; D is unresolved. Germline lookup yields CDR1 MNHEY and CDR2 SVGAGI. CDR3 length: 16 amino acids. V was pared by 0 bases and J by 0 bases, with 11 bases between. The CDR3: CASSYSGPGLNTEAFF. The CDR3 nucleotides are TGTGCCAGCAGTTACTCCGGTCCGGGTCTGAACACTGAAGCTTTCTTT.

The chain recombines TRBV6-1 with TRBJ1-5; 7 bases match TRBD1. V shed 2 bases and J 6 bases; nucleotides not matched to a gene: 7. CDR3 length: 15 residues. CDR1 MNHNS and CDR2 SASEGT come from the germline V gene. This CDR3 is CASSEPTGVGQPQHF. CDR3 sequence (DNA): TGTGCCAGCAGTGAACCAACAGGGGTGGGTCAGCCCCAGCATTTT.

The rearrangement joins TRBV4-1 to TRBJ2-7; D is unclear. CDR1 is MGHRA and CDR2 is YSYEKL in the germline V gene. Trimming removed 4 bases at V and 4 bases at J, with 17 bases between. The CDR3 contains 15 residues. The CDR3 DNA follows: TGCGCCAGCAGCCGTGCTCTCGGCGTACTTTACGAGCAGTACTTC. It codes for CASSRALGVLYEQYF.

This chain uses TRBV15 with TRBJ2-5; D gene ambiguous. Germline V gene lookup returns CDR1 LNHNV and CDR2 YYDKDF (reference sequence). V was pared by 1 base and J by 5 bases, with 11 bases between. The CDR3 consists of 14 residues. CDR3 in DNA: TGTGCCACCAGCAGAGCGCGAGTAGGCGAGACCCAGTACTTC. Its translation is CATSRARVGETQYF.

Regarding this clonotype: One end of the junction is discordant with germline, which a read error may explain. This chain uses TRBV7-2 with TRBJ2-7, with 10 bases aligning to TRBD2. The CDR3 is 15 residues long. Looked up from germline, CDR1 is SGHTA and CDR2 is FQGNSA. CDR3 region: CASSSYGLAAYGQYF. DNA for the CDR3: TGTGCCAGCAGCAGCTATGGACTAGCGGCCTACGGGCAGTACTTC.

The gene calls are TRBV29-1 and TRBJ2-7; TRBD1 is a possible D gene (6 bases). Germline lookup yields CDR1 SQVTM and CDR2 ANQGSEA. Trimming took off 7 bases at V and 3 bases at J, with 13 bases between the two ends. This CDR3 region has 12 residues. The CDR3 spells CSAADSYYEQYF. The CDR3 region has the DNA TGCAGCGCAGCGGACAGTTACTACGAGCAGTACTTC.

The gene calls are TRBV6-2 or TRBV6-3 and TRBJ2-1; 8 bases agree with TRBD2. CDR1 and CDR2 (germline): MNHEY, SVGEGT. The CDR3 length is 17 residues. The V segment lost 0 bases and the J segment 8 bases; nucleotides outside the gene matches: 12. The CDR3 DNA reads TGTGCCAGCAGTTACTCGACGGCTAGCGGGCCATACGATGAGCAGTTCTTC. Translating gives CASSYSTASGPYDEQFF.

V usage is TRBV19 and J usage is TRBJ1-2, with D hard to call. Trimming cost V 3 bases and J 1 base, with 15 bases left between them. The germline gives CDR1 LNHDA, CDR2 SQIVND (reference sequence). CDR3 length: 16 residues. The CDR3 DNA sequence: TGTGCCAGTAGTATCTTGGAAACAGCAATTAACTATGGCTACACCTTC. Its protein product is CASSILETAINYGYTF. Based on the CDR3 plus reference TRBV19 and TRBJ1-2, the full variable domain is DGGITQSPKYLFRKEGQNVTLSCEQNLNHDAMYWYRQDPGQGLRLIYYSQIVNDFQKGDIAEGYSVSREKKESFPLTVTSAQKNPTAFYLCASSILETAINYGYTFGSGTRLTVV.

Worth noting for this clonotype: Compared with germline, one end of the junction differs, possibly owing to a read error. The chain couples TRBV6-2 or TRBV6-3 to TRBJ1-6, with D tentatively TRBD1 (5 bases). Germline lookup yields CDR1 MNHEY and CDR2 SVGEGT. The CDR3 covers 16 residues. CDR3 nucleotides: TGTGCCAGCAGTTACAGGCCAGGCCAAGGGGCATCACCCTTCCACTTT. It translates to CASSYRPGQGASPFHF.

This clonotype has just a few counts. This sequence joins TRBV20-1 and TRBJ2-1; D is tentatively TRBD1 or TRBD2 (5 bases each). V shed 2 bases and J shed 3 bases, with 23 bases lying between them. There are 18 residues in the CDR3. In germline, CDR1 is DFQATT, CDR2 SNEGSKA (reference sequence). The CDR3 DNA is TGCAGTGCTAGATTTTTAGGGGAGTGGAGAGGGCTCTACAATGAGCAGTTCTTC. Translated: CSARFLGEWRGLYNEQFF.

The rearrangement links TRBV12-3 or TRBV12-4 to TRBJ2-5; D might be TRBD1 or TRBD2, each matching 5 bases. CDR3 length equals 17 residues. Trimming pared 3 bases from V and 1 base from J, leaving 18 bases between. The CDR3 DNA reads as TGTGCCAGCAGTTTTTCAGGGTATGGGACCCCCCAAGAGACCCAGTACTTC. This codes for CASSFSGYGTPQETQYF.

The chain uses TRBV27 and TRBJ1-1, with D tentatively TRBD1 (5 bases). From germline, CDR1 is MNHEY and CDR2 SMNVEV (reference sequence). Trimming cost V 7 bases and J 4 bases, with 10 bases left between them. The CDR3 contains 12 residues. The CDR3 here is CASMQGGTEAFF. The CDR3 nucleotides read TGTGCCAGCATGCAGGGTGGCACTGAAGCTTTCTTT.